This TCR beta chain was sequenced during a study of technical replicates of blood from several donors. The germline V gene encodes CDR1 SQVTM and CDR2 ANQGSEA. V dropped 3 bases and J dropped 4 bases, with 8 bases sitting between them. This CDR3 region has 12 residues. Assay used: immunoSEQ multiplex PCR; TCRdb lists only in-frame clones, some missing. In the table there are about 68,000 clones, about 97% of which are singletons. The chain employs TRBV29-1 and TRBJ2-3; no clear D gene. The sequenced sample was T cells isolated from PBMCs. The sequence was collected from a human donor in good health. The CDR3 region is CSVDSVADTQYF. The CDR3 nucleotides read TGCAGCGTTGACTCGGTCGCAGATACGCAGTATTTT.